This record looks at one T cell receptor beta chain sequence and its context. The data originate from a study of human T cells and chemical hapten exposure. Indicated time point: pre-sensitization, week 0. Treatment meaning: therapeutic diphenylcyclopropenone sensitization with weekly scalp DPC. Via MiXCR, TCRdb re-called the RACE reads, giving one row per CDR3 protein. The profile shows about 270,000 distinct CDR3 sequences, roughly 7.7% of them singletons. This material consisted of whole blood, taken in connection with sensitization to the hapten diphenylcyclopropenone (DPC). The receptor's source is a young man with alopecia areata. Some clones in this sample may be carry-over from other donors' samples.

In DNA, the CDR3 is TGTGCCAGCAGCCCGGGGGCTACCCACCGTGATGAGCAGTTCTTC. Amino acid sequence: CASSPGATHRDEQFF. This chain links TRBV11-2 with TRBJ2-1; D might be TRBD1 or TRBD2, each matching 6 bases. This CDR3 comprises 15 residues. The V gene lost 5 bases and the J gene lost 8 bases, with 19 bases spanning the gap. Germline values: CDR1 SGHAT, CDR2 FQNNGV. The variable domain in full, completed from reference TRBV11-2 and TRBJ2-1, reads EAGVAQSPRYKIIEKRQSVAFWCNPISGHATLYWYQQILGQGPKLLIQFQNNGVVDDSQLPKDRFSAERLKGVDSTLKIQPAKLEDSAVYLCASSPGATHRDEQFFGPGTRLTVL.